One and the same sample provided the 24 T cell receptor beta chains below, sequenced in a study of OX40 agonist ivuxolimab in advanced cancers. Repertoires were generated with immunoSEQ multiplex PCR, while TCRdb's copy carries only in-frame clones and drops some. The sample holds over 50,000 clones, 82% seen once. This material consisted of CD4+ or CD8+ T cells sorted from blood, taken in a trial of the OX40 agonist ivuxolimab. These TCRs come from an adult with an advanced solid tumor such as melanoma, head and neck, liver or kidney cancer.

A single count supports this clone. V and J are TRBV2 and TRBJ1-2, with 8 positions matching TRBD1. V shed 6 bases, J shed 5 bases, and the junction held 8 bases outside the gene matches. The germline CDR1 and CDR2 sequences are SNHLY and FYNNEI. The CDR3 loop spans 14 amino acids. The CDR3 region is CASSRNRGMYGYTF. DNA of the CDR3: TGTGCCAGCAGCCGCAACAGGGGGATGTATGGCTACACCTTC.

The rearrangement links TRBV5-8 to TRBJ2-7, with 7 bases lining up with TRBD1. The CDR3 loop spans 15 amino acids. Germline V CDR1 and CDR2: SGHTS, YDEGEE. Trimming took 2 bases from V and 3 from J; bases not matched to a gene: 8. CDR3: CASSFNEAGGYEQYF. For the CDR3, the DNA is TGTGCCAGCAGCTTCAATGAAGCAGGGGGCTACGAGCAGTACTTC.

The V gene is TRBV5-1, the J gene TRBJ2-1; weak D call: TRBD2 (6 bases). V lost 0 bases, J lost 5 bases, and 12 bases lay in between. Germline assignment: CDR1 SGHRS and CDR2 YFSETQ. CDR3 length: 15 amino acids. CDR3 sequence: CASSLDTGGHNEQFF. The CDR3, as DNA: TGCGCCAGCAGCTTGGACACCGGGGGACACAATGAGCAGTTCTTC. The variable domain in full, completed from reference TRBV5-1 and TRBJ2-1, reads KAGVTQTPRYLIKTRGQQVTLSCSPISGHRSVSWYQQTPGQGLQFLFEYFSETQRNKGNFPGRFSGRQFSNSRSEMNVSTLELGDSALYLCASSLDTGGHNEQFFGPGTRLTVL.

The chain uses TRBV7-8 and TRBJ2-1; TRBD2 agrees at 7 bases. Germline CDR1 reads SGHVS; CDR2 reads FQNEAQ. V shed 4 bases and J 7 bases; nucleotides not matched to a gene: 7. The CDR3 consists of 14 residues. DNA of the CDR3: TGTGCCAGCAGCTCCCCCCCGGGGGGAAATGAGCAGTTCTTC. Its translation is CASSSPPGGNEQFF.

The CDR3 loop reads CASSTQREGYEQYF. The CDR3 DNA reads TGTGCCAGCAGCACCCAGCGGGAGGGCTACGAGCAGTACTTC. V usage is TRBV5-4 and J usage is TRBJ2-7; 10 nucleotides align to TRBD2. V shed 4 bases and J 3 bases; nucleotides not matched to a gene: 4. The CDR3 consists of 14 residues. Germline V CDR1 and CDR2: SGHNT, YYREEE (reference sequence).

This chain uses TRBV9 with TRBJ2-3; 7 bases are a match to TRBD2. CDR3 length: 16 amino acids. The J segment lost 4 bases and the V segment lost 4 bases, leaving 12 bases of the junction unmatched. Germline V CDR1 and CDR2: SGDLS, YYNGEE. CDR3 coding DNA: TGTGCCAGCAGCCGCGGGGATAGCGGGTACTCAGATACGCAGTATTTT. It yields the protein CASSRGDSGYSDTQYF.

The chain carries TRBV28 and TRBJ1-1; maybe TRBD1 (5 bases). The CDR3 loop spans 13 amino acids. Looked up from germline, CDR1 is MDHEN and CDR2 is SYDVKM. Trimming removed 5 bases at V and 12 bases at J, with 19 bases between. The CDR3 coding sequence is TGTGCCAGCAGTAGGGTACAGGACCGCCGAACTTTCTTT. It encodes CASSRVQDRRTFF.

V usage is TRBV9 and J usage is TRBJ1-2; no clear D. The CDR3 length is 16 residues. The V end lost 0 bases, the J end lost 6 bases, and 18 bases lay between the germline ends. Germline lookup yields CDR1 SGDLS and CDR2 YYNGEE. DNA for the CDR3: TGTGCCAGCAGCGTAGAAGTTTTGGGCAGAAAGGATGGCTACACCTTC. This codes for CASSVEVLGRKDGYTF. Full variable domain (rest looked up from reference TRBV9 and TRBJ1-2): DSGVTQTPKHLITATGQRVTLRCSPRSGDLSVYWYQQSLDQGLQFLIQYYNGEERAKGNILERFSAQQFPDLHSELNLSSLELGDSALYFCASSVEVLGRKDGYTFGSGTRLTVV.

The chain uses TRBV5-1 and TRBJ1-1; TRBD1 matches at 7 bases. V lost 0 bases, J lost 5 bases, and 4 bases stayed unmatched. CDR1 is SGHRS, CDR2 YFSETQ, per germline. This CDR3 region has 14 residues. The CDR3 here is CASSLDVRGTEAFF. The CDR3 nucleotides read TGCGCCAGCAGCTTGGACGTCAGGGGGACTGAAGCTTTCTTT.

The chain is built from TRBV7-9 and TRBJ1-1; D may be TRBD1 (5 bases). V lost 6 bases to trimming and J lost 3 bases, with 14 bases between them. This CDR3 has 14 amino acids. Germline V lookup: CDR1 SEHNR, CDR2 FQNEAQ (reference sequence). The CDR3 region is CASSYQGTDTEAFF. CDR3 DNA: TGTGCCAGCAGTTACCAGGGAACAGACACTGAAGCTTTCTTT. Complete variable domain (other parts from reference TRBV7-9 and TRBJ1-1): DTGVSQNPRHKITKRGQNVTFRCDPISEHNRLYWYRQTLGQGPEFLTYFQNEAQLEKSRLLSDRFSAERPKGSFSTLEIQRTEQGDSAMYLCASSYQGTDTEAFFGQGTRLTVV.

The chain combines TRBV11-1 with TRBJ2-3; TRBD1 matches 12 bases. The CDR3 spans 16 residues. The V segment lost 3 bases and the J segment 5 bases; nucleotides outside the gene matches: 6. The germline V gene encodes CDR1 SGHAT and CDR2 FQDESV (reference sequence). The CDR3 DNA reads as TGTGCCAGCAGCTTCGGCGGGACAGGGGGCGGAGATACGCAGTATTTT. As protein: CASSFGGTGGGDTQYF.

This clone was recorded once. V usage is TRBV5-4 and J usage is TRBJ2-7; 8 nucleotides agree with TRBD1. Germline V gene data show CDR1 as SGHNT and CDR2 as YYREEE (reference sequence). CDR3 length: 13 amino acids. The junction had 7 bases not matched to a gene; V was cut back by 4 bases and J by 7 bases. The CDR3 is CASSPQGASEQYF. CDR3 nucleotide sequence: TGTGCCAGCAGCCCGCAGGGGGCGAGTGAGCAGTACTTC.

V and J are TRBV6-1 and TRBJ1-3; D is ambiguous. Germline V CDR1 and CDR2: MNHNS, SASEGT. Trimming pared 3 bases from V and 3 bases from J, leaving 15 bases between. The CDR3 spans 16 residues. The CDR3 DNA sequence: TGTGCCAGCAGTGATCTAGCGGGAGTAGATGGAAACACCATATATTTT. Protein sequence: CASSDLAGVDGNTIYF.

The chain couples TRBV29-1 to TRBJ1-2, with 9 bases lining up with TRBD1. The CDR3 runs 14 residues. The germline V gene has CDR1 SQVTM and CDR2 ANQGSEA. The V gene end was trimmed by 2 bases and the J gene end by 8 bases; junction bases not matched to a gene: 9. The CDR3 sequence is CSVESGTGGDGYTF. CDR3 nucleotides: TGCAGCGTTGAATCGGGAACAGGGGGCGACGGCTACACCTTC.

The count of this clone is one. The chain couples TRBV5-1 to TRBJ2-3; no firm D call. Per germline, CDR1 SGHRS and CDR2 YFSETQ. V lost 2 bases and J 1 base, leaving 11 bases between the germline ends. There are 15 residues in the CDR3. CDR3 loop: CASSFSRGGTDTQYF. The CDR3 region has the DNA TGCGCCAGCAGCTTCTCCCGTGGTGGCACAGATACGCAGTATTTT.

This clone counts as medium-sized. This sequence joins TRBV7-9 and TRBJ1-4, with 7 nucleotides matching TRBD1. J gave up 5 bases and V 1 base, and 16 bases lay outside the gene matches. Per the germline V gene, CDR1 is SEHNR and CDR2 is FQNEAQ (reference sequence). This CDR3 is built from 19 residues. In DNA, the CDR3 is TGTGCCAGCAGCTTAGTTTACGGGATGCTACAGGGGACGAATGAAAAACTGTTTTTT. Protein: CASSLVYGMLQGTNEKLFF.

V and J are TRBV6-6 and TRBJ2-7; possibly TRBD2 for D (5 bases). Between the trimmed V and J ends, which lost 2 bases and 5 bases, there was a span of 16 bases. CDR1 and CDR2 (germline): MNHNY, SVGAGI (reference sequence). This CDR3 is 15 amino acids long. The CDR3: CASSYHSEEIHEQYF. CDR3 DNA: TGTGCCAGCAGTTACCATAGCGAGGAGATCCACGAGCAGTACTTC.

In DNA form, the CDR3 reads TGTGCCAGCAGTGAAAGGGGCGGGCTAAACACCGGGGAGCTGTTTTTT. It specifies CASSERGGLNTGELFF. V gene TRBV2 combines with J gene TRBJ2-2; D tentatively reads TRBD1 or TRBD2 (5 bases each). V dropped 2 bases and J dropped 2 bases, with 12 bases sitting between them. Per the germline V gene, CDR1 is SNHLY and CDR2 is FYNNEI. This CDR3 contains 16 residues.

This sequence joins TRBV4-3 and TRBJ2-5; 7 bases match TRBD1. The CDR3 is made up of 13 amino acids. Germline trimming cut 3 bases from V and 2 bases from J; bases unmatched to any gene: 0. Germline loops: CDR1 LGHNA, CDR2 YSLEER. The CDR3 DNA sequence: TGCGCCAGCAGCCAGACAGGGCAAGAGACCCAGTACTTC. It encodes CASSQTGQETQYF.

The CDR3 spells CASSLIAGGPYEQYF. The CDR3 DNA sequence: TGTGCCAGCAGTTTAATTGCGGGAGGGCCCTACGAGCAGTACTTC. V is TRBV27 and J is TRBJ2-7; 9 bases match TRBD2. This CDR3 spans 15 amino acids. V gave up 2 bases and J gave up 2 bases; unmatched junction bases: 4. The germline V gene encodes CDR1 MNHEY and CDR2 SMNVEV (reference sequence).

V usage is TRBV7-2 and J usage is TRBJ2-5; 8 bases match TRBD1. Germline trimming cut 5 bases from V and 4 bases from J; bases unmatched to any gene: 12. From germline, CDR1 is SGHTA and CDR2 FQGNSA. The CDR3 extends over 16 amino acids. The CDR3 sequence: CASSPVRQGAGETQYF. For the CDR3, the DNA is TGTGCCAGCAGCCCCGTACGGCAGGGGGCGGGAGAGACCCAGTACTTC.

With regard to this clone: A junction boundary mismatches the germline segment, possibly from a read error. V and J are TRBV18 and TRBJ2-2, with D unresolved. Per the germline V gene, CDR1 is KGHSH and CDR2 is LQKENI. The CDR3 sequence is 14 residues long. CDR3 in DNA: TGTGCCAGCTCACCGTTTGGCAACAGCGGGGAGCTGTTTTTT. Its protein product is CASSPFGNSGELFF. The entire variable domain, with the rest obtained from reference TRBV18 and TRBJ2-2, is as follows: NAGVMQNPRHLVRRRGQEARLRCSPMKGHSHVYWYRQLPEEGLKFMVYLQKENIIDESGMPKERFSAEFPKEGPSILRIQQVVRGDSAAYFCASSPFGNSGELFFGEGSRLTVL.

Concerning this clone: One junction end does not reproduce the germline sequence, and a read error may be involved. The genes are TRBV15 and TRBJ1-1; D remains unclear. This CDR3 spans 13 amino acids. Germline values: CDR1 LNHNV, CDR2 YYDKDF (reference sequence). Here the CDR3 reads CVTSRDRRGEAFF. CDR3 nucleotide sequence: TGTGTCACCAGCAGAGATCGCAGAGGTGAAGCTTTCTTT. The full variable domain, in which reference TRBV15 and TRBJ1-1 provide the parts outside the CDR3, is DAMVIQNPRYQVTQFGKPVTLSCSQTLNHNVMYWYQQKSSQAPKLLFHYYDKDFNNEADTPDNFQSRRPNTSFCFLDIRSPGLGDTAMYLCVTSRDRRGEAFFGQGTRLTVV.

The genes are TRBV10-1 and TRBJ2-1; D perhaps matches TRBD1 (6 bases). The germline gives CDR1 WNHNN, CDR2 SYGVQD (reference sequence). The CDR3 spans 16 residues. V was trimmed by 0 bases and J by 9 bases, leaving 18 bases between them. CDR3 sequence: CASSESGRGFMGEQFF. DNA of the CDR3: TGCGCCAGCAGTGAGTCGGGCAGGGGATTTATGGGTGAGCAGTTCTTC.